These 27 T cell receptor beta chains originate from one sample sequenced in a study of T cell repertoires in cytomegalovirus infection. Each CDR3 protein is one row after TCRdb ran MiXCR on the reads. The sample has under 300,000 distinct CDR3 sequences, 20% to 25% seen once. These receptors have no known antigen. The sequencing used cultured PBMCs, collected from culture after CMV antigen stimulation. These receptor sequences come from a human donor in good health (CMV status not recorded). Some clones in this sample may be carry-over from other donors' samples.

This chain uses TRBV30 with TRBJ1-1, with 8 bases lining up with TRBD1. This CDR3 region has 14 residues. Germline CDR1 reads GTSNPN; CDR2 reads SVGIG (reference sequence). The V and J ends lost 3 bases and 4 bases, in that order; junction bases with no gene match: 7. In DNA form, the CDR3 reads TGTGCCTGGAGGGAACAGGGGGGCGGCACTGAAGCTTTCTTT. Protein: CAWREQGGGTEAFF.

This clonotype was seen a few times. This chain links TRBV12-3 or TRBV12-4 with TRBJ1-1; D remains ambiguous. With 7 bases removed from V and 1 base from J, the gap between germline ends came to 22 bases. The CDR3 spans 17 residues. CDR3 bases: TGTGCCAGCACCCTTAGAGTTCGGGTAAGAAGGAACACTGAAGCTTTCTTT. Its protein is CASTLRVRVRRNTEAFF.

This clonotype was seen ten or more times. The rearrangement uses TRBV27 and TRBJ1-1; the D gene is possibly TRBD1 (6 bases). The CDR3 extends over 15 amino acids. Germline CDR1 is MNHEY and CDR2 is SMNVEV (reference sequence). The V and J ends lost 6 bases and 6 bases respectively, with 20 bases between them. CDR3 sequence (DNA): TGTGCCAGCAGCCCTTATACCGGGACATACGCTGAAGCTTTCTTT. Its translation: CASSPYTGTYAEAFF.

CDR3 in amino acids: CASSTNRGGYTF. In nucleotides, the CDR3 is TGTGCCAGCAGCACCAACAGGGGAGGCTACACCTTC. This rearrangement joins TRBV11-1 to TRBJ1-2, with TRBD1 identical over 7 bases. The CDR3 spans 12 residues. CDR1 and CDR2 from the germline V gene are SGHAT and FQDESV (reference sequence). V lost 5 bases and J lost 8; bases outside the gene matches: 5.

The chain links TRBV19 to TRBJ2-2, with 8 bases fitting TRBD1. Trimming cost V 6 bases and J 2 bases; bases outside gene matches: 2. This CDR3 comprises 14 residues. Germline lookup yields CDR1 LNHDA and CDR2 SQIVND (reference sequence). This CDR3 is CASSDRGNTGELFF. The CDR3 region has the DNA TGTGCCAGTAGCGACAGGGGTAACACCGGGGAGCTGTTTTTT.

The rearrangement links TRBV27 to TRBJ1-3; the D is unclear. Between the trimmed V and J ends, which lost 6 bases and 0 bases, there was a span of 12 bases. The CDR3 loop spans 15 amino acids. Germline CDR1 and CDR2: MNHEY and SMNVEV (reference sequence). The CDR3 coding sequence is TGTGCCAGCAGAAGACTGCCTTTCTCTGGAAACACCATATATTTT. The encoded protein is CASRRLPFSGNTIYF.

The chain links TRBV12-3 or TRBV12-4 to TRBJ1-2; TRBD1 matches at 8 bases. Trimming at V came to 5 bases and at J to 4 bases, leaving 6 bases not matched to a gene. The CDR3 is 14 amino acids. For the CDR3, the DNA is TGTGCCAGCAGTCACGGACAGGGTGCCTATGGCTACACCTTC. Its protein is CASSHGQGAYGYTF.

J is TRBJ1-3 and V is TRBV13; 7 bases fit TRBD1. CDR1 PRHDT and CDR2 FYEKMQ come from the germline V gene (reference sequence). After removal of 5 bases from V and 4 bases from J, the junction contained 5 bases not matched to a gene. The CDR3 runs to 14 residues. The CDR3 coding sequence is TGTGCCAGCAGCCAGGGGGGGATCGGAAACACCATATATTTT. Amino acids: CASSQGGIGNTIYF.

There are many counts of this clonotype. The CDR3 reads CASRLLAGVADTQYF. The CDR3 DNA is TGTGCCAGCAGGCTTCTAGCGGGAGTGGCAGATACGCAGTATTTT. The chain recombines TRBV6-2 or TRBV6-3 with TRBJ2-3, with TRBD2 matching over 10 bases. The germline V gene has CDR1 MNHEY and CDR2 SVGEGT. V lost 6 bases and J lost 4; bases outside the gene matches: 7. This CDR3 has 15 residues.

This clonotype was detected many times. The rearrangement uses TRBV7-2 and TRBJ1-2; D may be TRBD1 (5 bases). This CDR3 is built from 14 residues. V was trimmed by 2 bases and J by 5 bases, leaving 12 bases between them. CDR1 and CDR2 from the germline V gene are SGHTA and FQGNSA. This CDR3 is CASSLLWGGYGYTF. CDR3 in DNA: TGTGCCAGCAGCTTACTATGGGGGGGGTATGGCTACACCTTC.

This clonotype was picked up a small number of times. The CDR3 loop is CASRLSGQETQYF. In DNA, the CDR3 is TGTGCCAGCAGACTATCGGGCCAAGAGACCCAGTACTTC. V is TRBV28 and J is TRBJ2-5; D gene unclear. Looked up from germline, CDR1 is MDHEN and CDR2 is SYDVKM. The CDR3 is 13 residues long. V shed 6 bases and J shed 1 base, with 9 bases lying between them.

The chain carries TRBV6-2 or TRBV6-3 and TRBJ1-1; TRBD1 is a possible D gene (5 bases). The CDR3 loop spans 16 amino acids. Trimming pared 5 bases from V and 5 bases from J, leaving 21 bases between. CDR1 and CDR2 (germline): MNHEY, SVGEGT. The CDR3 protein is CASSPQGYPLKTEAFF. The DNA of the CDR3 is TGTGCCAGCAGTCCCCAGGGTTACCCCTTAAAGACTGAAGCTTTCTTT.

This clonotype came up once. J is TRBJ2-7 and V is TRBV7-9; D might be TRBD1 or TRBD2, each matching 6 bases. CDR3 length: 15 amino acids. V was clipped by 7 bases and J by 2 bases, with 18 bases between them. Germline V gives CDR1 SEHNR, CDR2 FQNEAQ (reference sequence). CDR3 sequence (DNA): TGTGCCAGCATTGGGGGGCGACACCTCACCTACGAGCAGTACTTC. Translating it yields CASIGGRHLTYEQYF.

The chain links TRBV28 to TRBJ2-5, with 7 bases matching TRBD1. CDR3 size: 15 residues. V trimming: 5 bases; J trimming: 5 bases; junction bases outside the gene matches: 11. CDR1 is MDHEN and CDR2 is SYDVKM in the germline V gene. CDR3 DNA sequence: TGTGCCAGCAGTCACTCTCCAGGGGGACGGGAGACCCAGTACTTC. Its translation: CASSHSPGGRETQYF.

The table lists this clonotype with many counts. This rearrangement joins TRBV6-1 to TRBJ1-4; 10 nucleotides line up with TRBD1. Germline V lookup: CDR1 MNHNS, CDR2 SASEGT. This CDR3 is 15 amino acids long. V lost 5 bases to trimming and J lost 8 bases; unmatched junction nucleotides: 8. CDR3 protein: CASSFGQGVGEKLFF. Here the CDR3 DNA reads TGTGCCAGCAGTTTCGGACAGGGGGTAGGGGAAAAACTGTTTTTT.

This clonotype came up a few times. The V and J genes are TRBV6-1 and TRBJ2-7; 9 bases agree with TRBD2. V was pared by 7 bases and J by 4 bases, with 23 bases of the junction left unmatched. Per germline, CDR1 MNHNS and CDR2 SASEGT. The CDR3 covers 19 residues. CDR3 in amino acids: CASTQSWASGTTSGYEQYF. The CDR3 DNA reads as TGTGCCAGCACCCAAAGTTGGGCTAGCGGGACCACCTCCGGGTACGAGCAGTACTTC.

The chain is built from TRBV7-2 and TRBJ2-5, with a tentative D call TRBD2 (6 bases). CDR1 is SGHTA, CDR2 FQGNSA, per germline. There are 13 residues in the CDR3. Trimming shortened V by 1 base and J by 11 bases, and 14 bases separated the two germline ends. The CDR3 DNA sequence: TGTGCCAGCAGCTTAGTGGCGGGGTCGAATCAGTACTTC. Translating it yields CASSLVAGSNQYF. The whole variable domain, filled in from reference TRBV7-2 and TRBJ2-5, reads GAGVSQSPSNKVTEKGKDVELRCDPISGHTALYWYRQSLGQGLEFLIYFQGNSAPDKSGLPSDRFSAERTGGSVSTLTIQRTQQEDSAVYLCASSLVAGSNQYFGPGTRLLVL.

The chain links TRBV18 to TRBJ1-4; unclear D gene. Germline-derived CDR1 and CDR2 are KGHSH and LQKENI. The CDR3 extends over 16 amino acids. V lost 1 base to trimming and J lost 0 bases, with 9 bases between them. Here the CDR3 DNA reads TGTGCCAGCTCACCACTCAGTGGGACAACTAATGAAAAACTGTTTTTT. Amino acids: CASSPLSGTTNEKLFF.

This clonotype was counted many times. V and J are TRBV7-2 and TRBJ2-7, with TRBD1 matching over 11 bases. Per germline, CDR1 SGHTA and CDR2 FQGNSA. The CDR3 is made up of 15 amino acids. J was trimmed by 6 bases and V by 4 bases; bases with no gene match: 8. The CDR3 is CASSSGGTGGLEQYF. CDR3 bases: TGTGCCAGCAGCTCGGGGGGGACAGGGGGTCTCGAGCAGTACTTC.

This clonotype was observed many times. The chain employs TRBV7-2 and TRBJ1-3; 11 positions match TRBD1. Germline V CDR1 and CDR2: SGHTA, FQGNSA. V lost 3 bases to trimming and J lost 4 bases; unmatched junction nucleotides: 2. The CDR3 runs to 15 residues. CDR3 coding DNA: TGTGCCAGCAGCTTCGGGACAGGGGGAGGAAACACCATATATTTT. It translates to CASSFGTGGGNTIYF.

This clonotype was counted only a few times. The rearrangement links TRBV6-2 or TRBV6-3 to TRBJ2-6; D unresolved. V lost 3 bases, J lost 1 base, and 16 bases lay in between. CDR3 length equals 18 residues. Germline CDR1 and CDR2: MNHEY and SVGEGT. The CDR3 DNA reads TGTGCCAGCAGTTATTCCCGCCCCAAAAGGTCTGGGGCCAACGTCCTGACTTTC. Its translation: CASSYSRPKRSGANVLTF.

The genes are TRBV5-1 and TRBJ1-1; D is uncertain. The germline V and J ends were trimmed by 0 bases and 4 bases, with 13 bases remaining between them. The CDR3 contains 15 residues. Germline V gene data show CDR1 as SGHRS and CDR2 as YFSETQ. The CDR3 loop reads CASSLGGLGFTEAFF. In nucleotides, the CDR3 is TGCGCCAGCAGCTTGGGTGGACTGGGGTTCACTGAAGCTTTCTTT.

This clonotype was recorded a few times. The genes are TRBV19 and TRBJ2-2; the D is unclear. Germline V gives CDR1 LNHDA, CDR2 SQIVND (reference sequence). The CDR3 is 15 amino acids. Trimming shortened V by 7 bases and J by 2 bases, and 14 bases separated the two germline ends. The CDR3 protein is CASNPGQLNTGELFF. The CDR3 nucleotides are TGTGCCAGTAACCCGGGCCAATTAAACACCGGGGAGCTGTTTTTT.

This clonotype is termed medium-sized (0.01 to 0.1%). J is TRBJ1-6 and V is TRBV6-6, with D perhaps TRBD1 (6 bases). V was clipped by 2 bases and J by 10 bases, with 15 bases between them. The CDR3 loop spans 15 amino acids. CDR1 is MNHNY, CDR2 SVGAGI, per germline (reference sequence). The CDR3 bases are TGTGCCAGCAGTTACAACAGGGCAGCAATCTCACCCCTCCACTTT. It translates to CASSYNRAAISPLHF.

This chain connects TRBV28 to TRBJ2-7, with 7 bases lining up with TRBD2. The trim removed 7 bases at V and 5 bases at J, leaving 17 bases unmatched. Per the germline V gene, CDR1 is MDHEN and CDR2 is SYDVKM. The CDR3 is made up of 16 amino acids. The DNA for the CDR3 is TGTGCCAGCAATGGACTAGGAGGGCGCCGTGGGGACGAGCAGTACTTC. Its translation: CASNGLGGRRGDEQYF.

This chain uses TRBV4-1 with TRBJ1-5, with D tentatively TRBD1 (5 bases). In germline, CDR1 is MGHRA, CDR2 YSYEKL. With 4 bases removed from V and 7 bases from J, the gap between germline ends came to 23 bases. This CDR3 region has 17 residues. Written as DNA, the CDR3 is TGCGCCAGCAGCCCGATACCTCCGGGCCCTGGGGACCAGCCCCAGCATTTT. It encodes CASSPIPPGPGDQPQHF.

V is TRBV19 and J is TRBJ2-1; the match to TRBD2 covers 14 bases. The CDR3 loop spans 16 amino acids. The V segment lost 5 bases and the J segment 7 bases; nucleotides outside the gene matches: 7. CDR1 LNHDA and CDR2 SQIVND come from the germline V gene (reference sequence). For the CDR3, the DNA is TGTGCCAGTAGTCCACTGACTAGCGGGAGGGCGAATGAGCAGTTCTTC. Amino acids: CASSPLTSGRANEQFF.